This is a list of T cell receptor beta chains from one sample in a study of T cells in Graves' hyperthyroidism and ophthalmopathy. One entry per CDR3 protein results from TCRdb running MiXCR on the multiplex PCR reads. The repertoire holds a few hundred thousand distinct CDR3 sequences, with approximately 17% as singletons. Sequenced input: blood. These receptor sequences come from a woman aged 18-29 years with Graves' ophthalmopathy. The CDR3 runs from the conserved cysteine through the conserved F or W.

CDR3 protein,V gene,J gene
CASSDEVAGGYNEQFF,TRBV10-1,TRBJ2-1
CASSAGQGPFF,TRBV7-3,TRBJ2-1
CASRPIRGRGYGYTF,TRBV2,TRBJ1-2
CSASERGGTDTQYF,TRBV20-1,TRBJ2-3
CASSLVPGLAALQETQYF,TRBV7-9,TRBJ2-5
CASSPRSSIAKNIQYF,TRBV9,TRBJ2-4
CASSPTGASNQPQHF,TRBV11-2,TRBJ1-5
CSAMGGTQYF,TRBV20-1,TRBJ2-5
CASSSLERTNRQPQHF,TRBV28,TRBJ1-5
CASRATGRYEQYF,TRBV2,TRBJ2-7
CASNSYGPMRPNQPQHF,TRBV28,TRBJ1-5
CSASNRAVTEAFF,TRBV20-1,TRBJ1-1
CASSEGQGDTGELFF,TRBV6-4,TRBJ2-2
CASSSDRGGEQYF,TRBV6-1,TRBJ2-7
CSVGAGRVDEQYF,TRBV29-1,TRBJ2-7
CSARVVASEEWGQETQYF,TRBV20-1,TRBJ2-5
CASITGTSGGRHTQYF,TRBV28,TRBJ2-3
CASSWWGSTETQYF,TRBV5-6,TRBJ2-5